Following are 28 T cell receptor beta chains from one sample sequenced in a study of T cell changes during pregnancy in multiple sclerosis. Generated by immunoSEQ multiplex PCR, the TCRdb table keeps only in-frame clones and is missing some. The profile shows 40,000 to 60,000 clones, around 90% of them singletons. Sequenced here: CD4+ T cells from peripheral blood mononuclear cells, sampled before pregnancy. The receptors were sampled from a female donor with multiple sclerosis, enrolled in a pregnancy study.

CDR3: CASSLRAGQGYEQYF. Here the CDR3 DNA reads TGCGCCAGCAGCTTAAGGGCCGGACAGGGTTACGAGCAGTACTTC. V usage is TRBV5-1 and J usage is TRBJ2-7; 8 nucleotides match TRBD1. With V trimmed by 2 bases and J by 4 bases, 8 bases remained unmatched. Germline values: CDR1 SGHRS, CDR2 YFSETQ. This CDR3 is 15 amino acids long.

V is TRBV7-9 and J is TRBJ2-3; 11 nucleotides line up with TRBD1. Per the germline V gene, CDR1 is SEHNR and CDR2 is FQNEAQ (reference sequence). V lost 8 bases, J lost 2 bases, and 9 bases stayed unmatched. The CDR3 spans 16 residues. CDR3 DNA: TGTGCCAGCCGATCCGGACAGGGGGCTTTCACAGATACGCAGTATTTT. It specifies CASRSGQGAFTDTQYF.

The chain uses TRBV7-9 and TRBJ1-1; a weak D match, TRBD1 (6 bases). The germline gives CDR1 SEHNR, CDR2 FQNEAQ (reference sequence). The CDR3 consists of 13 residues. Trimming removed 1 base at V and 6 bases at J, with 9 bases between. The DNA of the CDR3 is TGTGCCAGCAGCTTAGGAGGACAGCCTGAAGCTTTCTTT. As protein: CASSLGGQPEAFF.

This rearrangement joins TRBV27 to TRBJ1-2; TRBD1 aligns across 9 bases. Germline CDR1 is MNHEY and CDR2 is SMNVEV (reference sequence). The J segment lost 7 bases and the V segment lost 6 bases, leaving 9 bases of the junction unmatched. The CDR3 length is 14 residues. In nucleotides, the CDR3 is TGTGCCAGCAGAAATCCACAGGGGGCGGGTGGCTACACCTTC. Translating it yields CASRNPQGAGGYTF.

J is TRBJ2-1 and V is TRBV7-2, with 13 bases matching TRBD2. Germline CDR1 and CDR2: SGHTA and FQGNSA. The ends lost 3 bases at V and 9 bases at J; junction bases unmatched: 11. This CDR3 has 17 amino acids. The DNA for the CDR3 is TGTGCCAGCAGCTTTAGAAGGACTAGCGGGAGTAGGACTGAGCAGTTCTTC. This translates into CASSFRRTSGSRTEQFF.

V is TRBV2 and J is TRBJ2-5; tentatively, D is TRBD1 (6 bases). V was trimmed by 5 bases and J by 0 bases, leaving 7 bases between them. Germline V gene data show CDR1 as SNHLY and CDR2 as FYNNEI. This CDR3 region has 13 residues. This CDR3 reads CASSRGYQETQYF. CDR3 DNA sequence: TGTGCCAGCAGTAGGGGGTACCAAGAGACCCAGTACTTC.

The CDR3 DNA reads as TGTGCCAGTAGTGCGTGGGACAATCCCCACGAGCAGTACTTC. Amino acid sequence: CASSAWDNPHEQYF. The V gene is TRBV19, the J gene TRBJ2-7, with D tentatively TRBD1 (6 bases). Germline V CDR1 and CDR2: LNHDA, SQIVND (reference sequence). The CDR3 sequence is 14 residues long. V lost 5 bases to trimming and J lost 5 bases, with 16 bases between them.

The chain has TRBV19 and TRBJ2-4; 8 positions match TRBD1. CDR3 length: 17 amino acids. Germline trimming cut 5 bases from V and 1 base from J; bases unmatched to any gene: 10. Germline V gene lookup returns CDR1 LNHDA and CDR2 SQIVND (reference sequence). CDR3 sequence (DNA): TGTGCCAGTAGTGCGTTAACAGGGGGAAGGGCCAAAAACATTCAGTACTTC. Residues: CASSALTGGRAKNIQYF. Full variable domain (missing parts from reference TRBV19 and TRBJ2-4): DGGITQSPKYLFRKEGQNVTLSCEQNLNHDAMYWYRQDPGQGLRLIYYSQIVNDFQKGDIAEGYSVSREKKESFPLTVTSAQKNPTAFYLCASSALTGGRAKNIQYFGAGTRLSVL.

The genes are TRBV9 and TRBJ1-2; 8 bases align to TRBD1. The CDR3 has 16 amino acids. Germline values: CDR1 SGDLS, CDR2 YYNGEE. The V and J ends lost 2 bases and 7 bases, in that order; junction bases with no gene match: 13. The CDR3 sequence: CASSVFDRTGSGGYTF. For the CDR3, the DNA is TGTGCCAGCAGCGTTTTTGATCGGACAGGGTCGGGTGGCTACACCTTC.

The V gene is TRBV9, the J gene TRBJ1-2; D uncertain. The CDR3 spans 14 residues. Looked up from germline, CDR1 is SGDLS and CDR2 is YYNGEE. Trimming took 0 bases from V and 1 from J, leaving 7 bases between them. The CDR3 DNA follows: TGTGCCAGCAGCGTAGCTACGGGTAACTATGGCTACACCTTC. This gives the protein CASSVATGNYGYTF.

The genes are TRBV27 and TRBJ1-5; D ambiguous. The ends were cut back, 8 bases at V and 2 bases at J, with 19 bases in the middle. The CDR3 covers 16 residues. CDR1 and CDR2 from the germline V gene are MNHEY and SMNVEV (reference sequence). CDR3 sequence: CASSQLGCRCNQPQHF. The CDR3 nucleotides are TGTGCCAGCTCTCAGTTGGGCTGTAGATGCAATCAGCCCCAGCATTTT.

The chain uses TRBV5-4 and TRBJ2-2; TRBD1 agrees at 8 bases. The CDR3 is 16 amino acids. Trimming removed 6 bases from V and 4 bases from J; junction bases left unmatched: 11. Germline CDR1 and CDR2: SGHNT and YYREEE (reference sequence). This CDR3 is CASTGPPGTGTGELFF. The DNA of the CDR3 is TGTGCCAGCACCGGACCACCCGGGACAGGCACCGGGGAGCTGTTTTTT.

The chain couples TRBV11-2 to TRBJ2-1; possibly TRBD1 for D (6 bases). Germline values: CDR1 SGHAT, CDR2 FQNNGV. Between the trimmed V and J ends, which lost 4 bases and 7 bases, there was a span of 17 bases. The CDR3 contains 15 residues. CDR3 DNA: TGTGCCAGCAGCTCCTCACCCCTCACAGGGAATGAGCAGTTCTTC. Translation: CASSSSPLTGNEQFF.

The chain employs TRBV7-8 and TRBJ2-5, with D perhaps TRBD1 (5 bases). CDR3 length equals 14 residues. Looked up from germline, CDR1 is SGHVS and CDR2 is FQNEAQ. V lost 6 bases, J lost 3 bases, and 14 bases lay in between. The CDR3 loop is CASRSNPTEETQYF. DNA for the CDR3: TGTGCCAGCAGATCTAACCCGACAGAAGAGACCCAGTACTTC.

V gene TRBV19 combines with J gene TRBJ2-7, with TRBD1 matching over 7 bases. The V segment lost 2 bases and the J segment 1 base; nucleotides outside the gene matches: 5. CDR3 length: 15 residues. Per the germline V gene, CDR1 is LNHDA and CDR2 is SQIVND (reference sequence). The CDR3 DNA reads TGTGCCAGTAGTATATCCGAGACAGGGTCCTACGAGCAGTACTTC. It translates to CASSISETGSYEQYF.

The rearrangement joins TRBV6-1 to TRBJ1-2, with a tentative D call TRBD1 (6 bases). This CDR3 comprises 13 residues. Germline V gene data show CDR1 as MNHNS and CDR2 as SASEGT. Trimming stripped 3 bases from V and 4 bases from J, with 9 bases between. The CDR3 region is CASSEDRVYGYTF. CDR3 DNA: TGTGCCAGCAGTGAGGACAGAGTCTATGGCTACACCTTC.

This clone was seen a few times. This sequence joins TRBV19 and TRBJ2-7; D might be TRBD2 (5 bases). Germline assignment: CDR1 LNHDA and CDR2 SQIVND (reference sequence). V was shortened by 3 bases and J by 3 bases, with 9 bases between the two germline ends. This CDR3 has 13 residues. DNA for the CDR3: TGTGCCAGTAGTATTGGTGAGGGCTACGAGCAGTACTTC. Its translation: CASSIGEGYEQYF.

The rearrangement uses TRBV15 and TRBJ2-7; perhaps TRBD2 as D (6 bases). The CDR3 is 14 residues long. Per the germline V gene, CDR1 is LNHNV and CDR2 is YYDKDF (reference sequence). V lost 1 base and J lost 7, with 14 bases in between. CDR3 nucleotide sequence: TGTGCCACCAGCAGAGGACCGGGAGTGGAAGAGCAGTACTTC. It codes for CATSRGPGVEEQYF.

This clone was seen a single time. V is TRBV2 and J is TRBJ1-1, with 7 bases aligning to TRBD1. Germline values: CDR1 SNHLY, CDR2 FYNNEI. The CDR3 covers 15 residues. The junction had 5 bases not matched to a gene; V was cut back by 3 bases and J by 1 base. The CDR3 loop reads CASSDRAGGNTEAFF. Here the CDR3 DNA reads TGTGCCAGCAGTGACCGCGCAGGGGGGAACACTGAAGCTTTCTTT.

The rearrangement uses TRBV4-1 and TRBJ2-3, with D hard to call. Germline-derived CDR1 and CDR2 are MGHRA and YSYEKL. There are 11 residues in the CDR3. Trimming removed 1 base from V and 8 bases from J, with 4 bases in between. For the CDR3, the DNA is TGCGCCAGCAGCCAAGCAGGTACGCAGTATTTT. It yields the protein CASSQAGTQYF.

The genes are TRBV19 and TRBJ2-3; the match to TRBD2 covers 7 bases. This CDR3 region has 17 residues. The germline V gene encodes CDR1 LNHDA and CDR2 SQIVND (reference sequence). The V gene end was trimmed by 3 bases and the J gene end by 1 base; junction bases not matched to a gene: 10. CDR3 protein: CASSILEAGAGTDTQYF. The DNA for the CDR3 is TGTGCCAGTAGTATCCTCGAGGCGGGAGCTGGCACAGATACGCAGTATTTT.

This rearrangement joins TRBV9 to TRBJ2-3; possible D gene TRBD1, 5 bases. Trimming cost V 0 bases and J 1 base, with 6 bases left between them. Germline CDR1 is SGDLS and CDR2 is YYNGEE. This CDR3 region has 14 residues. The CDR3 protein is CASSVETGTDTQYF. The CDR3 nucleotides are TGTGCCAGCAGCGTAGAGACAGGCACAGATACGCAGTATTTT.

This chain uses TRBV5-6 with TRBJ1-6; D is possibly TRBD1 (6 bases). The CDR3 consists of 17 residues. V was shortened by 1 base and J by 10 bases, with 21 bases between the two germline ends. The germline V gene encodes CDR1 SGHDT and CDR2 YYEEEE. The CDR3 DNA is TGTGCCAGCAGCTTGTGGAGAACTACAGGGTGGAACTCACCCCTCCACTTT. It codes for CASSLWRTTGWNSPLHF.

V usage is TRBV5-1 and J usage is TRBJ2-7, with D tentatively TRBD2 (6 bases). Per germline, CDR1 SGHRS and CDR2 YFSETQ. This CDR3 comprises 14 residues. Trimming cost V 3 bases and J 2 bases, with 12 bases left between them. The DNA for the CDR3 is TGCGCCAGCAGCTATGGGGGGTCCGCCTACGAGCAGTACTTC. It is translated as CASSYGGSAYEQYF.

For the CDR3, the DNA is TGTGCCAGCAGCTTACAGGGTCTCACTGAAGCTTTCTTT. Translating gives CASSLQGLTEAFF. The genes are TRBV7-2 and TRBJ1-1, with TRBD1 as a possible D gene (5 bases). CDR1 and CDR2 (germline): SGHTA, FQGNSA. V lost 2 bases and J lost 4, with 8 bases in between. This CDR3 is built from 13 residues.

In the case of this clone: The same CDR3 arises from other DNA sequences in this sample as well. CDR3 residues: CASSHEGGDEQYF. In nucleotides, the CDR3 is TGTGCCAGCAGCCATGAGGGGGGGGACGAGCAGTACTTC. The chain uses TRBV4-2 and TRBJ2-7; D is perhaps TRBD2 (7 bases). Trimming left V 3 bases short and J 5 bases short, with 11 bases between. The CDR3 has 13 amino acids. Germline CDR1 and CDR2: LGHNA and YNFKEQ.

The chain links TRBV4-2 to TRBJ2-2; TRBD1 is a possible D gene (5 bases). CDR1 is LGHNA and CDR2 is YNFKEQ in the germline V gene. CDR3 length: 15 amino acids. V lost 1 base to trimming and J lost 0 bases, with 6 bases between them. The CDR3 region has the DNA TGTGCCAGCAGCCAAGCGGACACGAACACCGGGGAGCTGTTTTTT. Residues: CASSQADTNTGELFF.

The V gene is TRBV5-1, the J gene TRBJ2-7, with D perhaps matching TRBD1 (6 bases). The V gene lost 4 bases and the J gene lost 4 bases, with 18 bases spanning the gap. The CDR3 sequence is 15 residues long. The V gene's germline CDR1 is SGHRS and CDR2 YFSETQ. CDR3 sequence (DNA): TGCGCCAGCAGCGCTGGACAGACAAAGGGGTACGAGCAGTACTTC. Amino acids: CASSAGQTKGYEQYF.